One sample yielded the 5 T cell receptor beta chains listed below, sequenced in a study of OX40 agonist ivuxolimab in advanced cancers. Here immunoSEQ multiplex PCR was the method, and the copy in TCRdb shows in-frame clones only, minus some. The sample yields about 77,000 clones, approximately 84% seen once. The source material was CD4+ or CD8+ T cells sorted from blood, sampled in a trial of the OX40 agonist ivuxolimab. The receptors shown here come from an adult with an advanced solid tumor such as melanoma, head and neck, liver or kidney cancer.

The genes are TRBV29-1 and TRBJ2-5; TRBD2 aligns across 7 bases. The germline V gene encodes CDR1 SQVTM and CDR2 ANQGSEA. The CDR3 extends over 12 amino acids. V trimming: 6 bases; J trimming: 1 base; junction bases outside the gene matches: 2. DNA of the CDR3: TGCAGCGTCGGGACTACCCAAGAGACCCAGTACTTC. Amino acid sequence: CSVGTTQETQYF. Full variable domain (remainder filled in from reference TRBV29-1 and TRBJ2-5): SAVISQKPSRDICQRGTSLTIQCQVDSQVTMMFWYRQQPGQSLTLIATANQGSEATYESGFVIDKFPISRPNLTFSTLTVSNMSPEDSSIYLCSVGTTQETQYFGPGTRLLVL.

The V gene is TRBV7-2, the J gene TRBJ1-2; D gene uncertain. Trimming shortened V by 6 bases and J by 0 bases, and 17 bases separated the two germline ends. This CDR3 is built from 16 residues. In germline, CDR1 is SGHTA, CDR2 FQGNSA. For the CDR3, the DNA is TGTGCCAGCAGTCTTCTCGGTATGCAGGCTAACTATGGCTACACCTTC. Protein: CASSLLGMQANYGYTF. Using reference TRBV7-2 and TRBJ1-2 for the parts outside the CDR3, the full variable domain is GAGVSQSPSNKVTEKGKDVELRCDPISGHTALYWYRQSLGQGLEFLIYFQGNSAPDKSGLPSDRFSAERTGGSVSTLTIQRTQQEDSAVYLCASSLLGMQANYGYTFGSGTRLTVV.

The rearrangement joins TRBV2 to TRBJ1-2; 10 bases match TRBD1. The germline CDR1 and CDR2 sequences are SNHLY and FYNNEI. This CDR3 region has 12 residues. The V and J ends lost 7 bases and 8 bases, in that order; junction bases with no gene match: 4. In DNA form, the CDR3 reads TGTGCCAGCACCGGGACAGGGGAAGGCTACACCTTC. As protein: CASTGTGEGYTF.

As to this clone: Different DNA sequences within this sample yield the same CDR3. This sequence joins TRBV2 and TRBJ2-1, with D unclear. The CDR3 runs to 11 residues. The germline gives CDR1 SNHLY, CDR2 FYNNEI. Trimming cost V 5 bases and J 14 bases, with 13 bases left between them. The CDR3 here is CASSRIGPEFF. CDR3 nucleotides: TGTGCCAGCAGTCGAATAGGACCGGAGTTCTTC.

The chain uses TRBV5-1 and TRBJ2-2; perhaps TRBD2 as D (5 bases). V lost 2 bases and J lost 1, with 9 bases in between. The CDR3 is 15 residues long. From germline, CDR1 is SGHRS and CDR2 YFSETQ. CDR3 region: CASSLTRENTGELFF. The CDR3 DNA reads TGCGCCAGCAGCTTAACTAGGGAGAACACCGGGGAGCTGTTTTTT.